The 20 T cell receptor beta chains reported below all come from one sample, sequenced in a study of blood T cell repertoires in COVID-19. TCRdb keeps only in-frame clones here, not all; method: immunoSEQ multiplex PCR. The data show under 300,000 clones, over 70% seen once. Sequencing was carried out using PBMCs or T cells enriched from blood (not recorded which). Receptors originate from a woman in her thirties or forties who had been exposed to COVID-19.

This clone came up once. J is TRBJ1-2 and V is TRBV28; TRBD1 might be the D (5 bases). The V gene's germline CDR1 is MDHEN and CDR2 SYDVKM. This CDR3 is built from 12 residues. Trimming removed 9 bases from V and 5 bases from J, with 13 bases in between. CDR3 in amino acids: CASSGGVYGYTF. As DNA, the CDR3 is TGTGCCAGTTCAGGAGGGGTTTATGGCTACACCTTC.

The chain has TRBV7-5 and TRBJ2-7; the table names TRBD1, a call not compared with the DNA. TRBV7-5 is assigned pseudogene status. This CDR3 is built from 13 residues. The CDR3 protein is CARSHQGTYEQYV. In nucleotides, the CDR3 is TGTGCCAGAAGCCACCAGGGAACCTACGAGCAGTACGTC.

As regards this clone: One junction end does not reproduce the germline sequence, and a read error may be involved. CDR3 nucleotides: TGTGCCAGCAGCATTAGGAGGGACACTGAAGCTTTCTTT. It specifies CASSIRRDTEAFF. The V gene is TRBV5-1, the J gene TRBJ1-1; the D is unclear. This CDR3 region has 13 residues. Per the germline V gene, CDR1 is SGHRS and CDR2 is YFSETQ.

CDR3: CASSPGQANEQFF. For the CDR3, the DNA is TGTGCCAGCAGCCCGGGACAGGCCAATGAGCAGTTCTTC. The V call is TRBV7-3, the J call TRBJ2-1; 8 bases are shared with TRBD1. The germline CDR1 and CDR2 sequences are SGHTA and FQGTGA. V shed 5 bases and J 6 bases; nucleotides not matched to a gene: 3. This CDR3 contains 13 residues. The complete variable domain, with remaining parts taken from reference TRBV7-3 and TRBJ2-1, reads GAGVSQTPSNKVTEKGKYVELRCDPISGHTALYWYRQSLGQGPEFLIYFQGTGAADDSGLPNDRFFAVRPEGSVSTLKIQRTERGDSAVYLCASSPGQANEQFFGPGTRLTVL.

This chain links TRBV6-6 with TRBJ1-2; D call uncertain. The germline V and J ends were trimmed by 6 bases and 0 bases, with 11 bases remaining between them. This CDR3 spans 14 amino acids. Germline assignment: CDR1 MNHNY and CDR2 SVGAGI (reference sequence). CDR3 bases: TGTGCCAGCAGCCTGACAATCACTAACTATGGCTACACCTTC. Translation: CASSLTITNYGYTF.

CDR3 nucleotide sequence: TGTGCCAGCAGCCAGCTAGCGCCCGACCAAGAGACCCAGTACTTC. Encoded protein: CASSQLAPDQETQYF. The chain couples TRBV11-3 to TRBJ2-5; maybe TRBD2 (6 bases). Looked up from germline, CDR1 is SGHNT and CDR2 is YENEEA. This CDR3 spans 15 amino acids. The ends were cut back, 5 bases at V and 0 bases at J, with 13 bases in the middle.

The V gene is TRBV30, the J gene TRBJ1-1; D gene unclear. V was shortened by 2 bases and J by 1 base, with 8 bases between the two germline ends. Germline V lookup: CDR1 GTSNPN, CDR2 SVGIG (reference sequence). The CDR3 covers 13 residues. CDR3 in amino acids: CAWSPNRNTEAFF. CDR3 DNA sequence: TGTGCCTGGAGTCCAAATAGGAACACTGAAGCTTTCTTT.

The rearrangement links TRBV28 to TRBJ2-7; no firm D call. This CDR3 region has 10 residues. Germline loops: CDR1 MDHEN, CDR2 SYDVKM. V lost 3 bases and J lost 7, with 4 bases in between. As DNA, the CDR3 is TGTGCCAGCAGTTTTTCTGAGCAGTACTTC. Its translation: CASSFSEQYF.

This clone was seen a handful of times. For the CDR3, the DNA is TGTGCCAGCAGCCCCCCCCTAGGGGGAATCACCACTGAAGCTTTCTTT. Translated: CASSPPLGGITTEAFF. The gene calls are TRBV7-9 and TRBJ1-1; maybe TRBD1 (6 bases). CDR3 size: 16 residues. The germline CDR1 and CDR2 sequences are SEHNR and FQNEAQ (reference sequence). V lost 5 bases and J lost 4, with 20 bases in between.

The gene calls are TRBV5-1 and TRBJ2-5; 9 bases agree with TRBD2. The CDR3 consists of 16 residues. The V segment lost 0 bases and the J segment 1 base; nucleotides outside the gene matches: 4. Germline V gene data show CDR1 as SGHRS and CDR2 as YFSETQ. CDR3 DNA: TGCGCCAGCAGCTTGGTATTAGCGGGGGCCCAAGAGACCCAGTACTTC. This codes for CASSLVLAGAQETQYF.

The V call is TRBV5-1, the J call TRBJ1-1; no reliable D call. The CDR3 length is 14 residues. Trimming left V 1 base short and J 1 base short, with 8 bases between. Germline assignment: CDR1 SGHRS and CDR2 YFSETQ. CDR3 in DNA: TGCGCCAGCAGCTTGATGGCGGAGAACACTGAAGCTTTCTTT. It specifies CASSLMAENTEAFF.

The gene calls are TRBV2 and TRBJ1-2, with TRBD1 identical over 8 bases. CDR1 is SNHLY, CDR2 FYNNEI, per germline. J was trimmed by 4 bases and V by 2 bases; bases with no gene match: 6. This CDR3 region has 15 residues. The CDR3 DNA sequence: TGTGCCAGCAGTGAACAGGGGGCCGGCGGCTATGGCTACACCTTC. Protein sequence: CASSEQGAGGYGYTF.

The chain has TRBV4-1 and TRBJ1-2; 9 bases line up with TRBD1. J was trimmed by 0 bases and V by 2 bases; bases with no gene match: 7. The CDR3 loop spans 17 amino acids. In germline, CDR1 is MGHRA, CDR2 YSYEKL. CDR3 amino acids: CASSQRTGDQANYGYTF. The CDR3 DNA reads TGCGCCAGCAGCCAAAGGACAGGGGATCAAGCTAACTATGGCTACACCTTC.

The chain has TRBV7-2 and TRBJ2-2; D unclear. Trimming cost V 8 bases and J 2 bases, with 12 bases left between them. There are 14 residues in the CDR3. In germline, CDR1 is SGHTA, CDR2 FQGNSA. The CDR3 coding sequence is TGTGCCAGCCTAATATTTCAAAACACCGGGGAGCTGTTTTTT. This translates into CASLIFQNTGELFF.

The CDR3 spells CASSPGWTGVFEQYV. The CDR3 nucleotides are TGTGCCAGCAGCCCGGGCTGGACAGGGGTGTTCGAGCAGTACGTC. V usage is TRBV5-5 and J usage is TRBJ2-7; the match to TRBD1 covers 9 bases. Germline CDR1 is SGHKS and CDR2 is YYEKEE (reference sequence). J lost 6 bases, V lost 4 bases, and 11 bases had no gene match. The CDR3 sequence is 15 residues long.

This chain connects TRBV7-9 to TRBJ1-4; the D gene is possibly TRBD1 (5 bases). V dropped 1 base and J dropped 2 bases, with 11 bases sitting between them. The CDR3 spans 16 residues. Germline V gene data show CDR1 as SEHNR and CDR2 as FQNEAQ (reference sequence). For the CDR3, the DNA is TGTGCCAGCAGCTTAGACGCAGGGATCACTAATGAAAAACTGTTTTTT. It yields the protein CASSLDAGITNEKLFF.

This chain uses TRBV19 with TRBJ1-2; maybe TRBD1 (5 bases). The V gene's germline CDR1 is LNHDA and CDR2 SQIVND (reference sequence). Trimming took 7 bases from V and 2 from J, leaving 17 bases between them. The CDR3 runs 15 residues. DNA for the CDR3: TGTGCCAGTACCCCATCCCCGGGACTAAACTATGGCTACACCTTC. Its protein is CASTPSPGLNYGYTF.

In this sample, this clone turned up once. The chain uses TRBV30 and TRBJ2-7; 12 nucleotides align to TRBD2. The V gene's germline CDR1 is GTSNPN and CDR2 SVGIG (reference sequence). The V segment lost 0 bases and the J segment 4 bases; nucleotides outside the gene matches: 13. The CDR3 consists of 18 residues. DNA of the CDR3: TGTGCCTGGAGTGTACGAAGGCTAGCGGGGGGGCAGAGGTACGAGCAGTACTTC. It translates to CAWSVRRLAGGQRYEQYF.

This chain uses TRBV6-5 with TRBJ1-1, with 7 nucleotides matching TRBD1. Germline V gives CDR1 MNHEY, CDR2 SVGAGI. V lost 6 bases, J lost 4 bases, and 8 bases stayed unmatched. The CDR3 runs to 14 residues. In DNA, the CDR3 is TGTGCCAGCAGCCGGACAGGATTAAGCACTGAAGCTTTCTTT. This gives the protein CASSRTGLSTEAFF.

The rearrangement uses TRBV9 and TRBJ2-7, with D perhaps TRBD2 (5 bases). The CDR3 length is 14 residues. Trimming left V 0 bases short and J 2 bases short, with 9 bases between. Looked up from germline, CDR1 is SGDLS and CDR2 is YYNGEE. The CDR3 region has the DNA TGTGCCAGCAGCGTAGCGTCGGGGACCTACGAGCAGTACTTC. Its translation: CASSVASGTYEQYF. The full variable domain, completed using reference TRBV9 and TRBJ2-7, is DSGVTQTPKHLITATGQRVTLRCSPRSGDLSVYWYQQSLDQGLQFLIQYYNGEERAKGNILERFSAQQFPDLHSELNLSSLELGDSALYFCASSVASGTYEQYFGPGTRLTVT.